This TCR beta chain appears in the sequencing data of a study of T cell repertoires in cytomegalovirus infection. The overall study: As its CMV epitopes, the study selected recently identified HLA-C-restricted and well-studied HLA-B-restricted targets. CMV infection plus the matching HLA type was flagged by public TCR beta signatures.

One entry per CDR3 protein results from TCRdb running MiXCR on the reads. The sample carries approximately 910,000 distinct CDR3 sequences, about 33% recorded once. With 6 bases removed from V and 5 bases from J, the gap between germline ends came to 11 bases. Germline CDR1 MNHNS, CDR2 SASEGT. The length of the CDR3 is 12 residues. About this clonotype itself: Its antigen is unidentified.

Study observations and caveats: Carriers of CMV and the relevant HLA type were discriminated by public TCR beta frequency. What dominated the ex vivo response were HLA-C-restricted CMV-specific TCR beta clonotypes.

The origin of this receptor is a human donor in good health (CMV status not recorded). Some clones in this sample may be carry-over from other donors' samples. The chain joins TRBV6-1 to TRBJ2-7; unclear D gene. Sequenced here: cultured CD8+ T cells from PBMCs, sampled from culture after CMV antigen stimulation. CDR3 sequence: CASRSRRDEQYV. The CDR3 DNA is TGTGCCAGCAGAAGTAGAAGGGACGAGCAGTACGTC.